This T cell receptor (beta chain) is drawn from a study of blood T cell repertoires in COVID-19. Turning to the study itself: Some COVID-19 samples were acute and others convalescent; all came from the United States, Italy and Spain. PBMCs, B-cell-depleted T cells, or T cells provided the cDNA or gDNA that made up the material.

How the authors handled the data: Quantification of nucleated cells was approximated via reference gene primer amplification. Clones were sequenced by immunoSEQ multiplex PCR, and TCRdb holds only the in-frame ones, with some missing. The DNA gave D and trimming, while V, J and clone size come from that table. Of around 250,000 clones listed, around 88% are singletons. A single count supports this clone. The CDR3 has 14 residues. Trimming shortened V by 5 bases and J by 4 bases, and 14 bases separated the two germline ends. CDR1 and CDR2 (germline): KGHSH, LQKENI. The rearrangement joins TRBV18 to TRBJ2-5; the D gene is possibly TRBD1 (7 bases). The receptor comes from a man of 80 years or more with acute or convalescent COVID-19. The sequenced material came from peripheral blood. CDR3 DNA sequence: TGTGCCAGCTCAACAGGAGGGGGCTTAGAGACCCAGTACTTC. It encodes CASSTGGGLETQYF.